This passage covers 32 T cell receptor beta chains from one sample sequenced in a study of T cells after yellow fever vaccination. TCRdb processed the 5' RACE reads anew with MiXCR; each CDR3 protein has one entry. Here the sample spans 200,000 to 300,000 distinct CDR3 sequences, 6.9% being singletons. The sample was CD4+ T cells sorted from PBMCs, taken 15 days after the yellow fever booster vaccination. These receptors all stem from a man aged 25 to 40 who received the YFV17D yellow fever vaccine.

The rearrangement links TRBV3-1 to TRBJ1-2; D call uncertain. Trimming took off 1 base at V and 4 bases at J, with 4 bases between the two ends. Germline V lookup: CDR1 LGHDT, CDR2 YNNKEL (reference sequence). CDR3 length equals 12 residues. The CDR3 sequence is CASSQVSYGYTF. In nucleotides, the CDR3 is TGTGCCAGCAGCCAAGTCAGCTATGGCTACACCTTC.

CDR3 residues: CARSPGRQGGTGELFF. The CDR3, as DNA: TGTGCCAGGAGCCCTGGGAGGCAGGGCGGCACCGGGGAGCTGTTTTTT. This chain links TRBV5-3 with TRBJ2-2; tentatively, D is TRBD2 (6 bases). TRBV5-3 is treated as an ORF (open reading frame) with a function not yet certain. V gave up 8 bases and J gave up 4 bases, with 21 bases separating them. The CDR3 has 16 residues.

The chain carries TRBV7-6 and TRBJ2-3; unclear D gene. The CDR3 is made up of 15 amino acids. V was pared by 4 bases and J by 6 bases, with 17 bases between. Germline CDR1 is SGHVS and CDR2 is FNYEAQ. The CDR3 DNA is TGTGCCAGCAGCTCCAAATCACACTTCCGCGATACGCAGTATTTT. Translation gives CASSSKSHFRDTQYF.

This clonotype was detected only a few times. This chain connects TRBV21-1 to TRBJ2-1; TRBD2 is taken as the D call from the table, unchecked against the DNA. TRBV21-1 is described as a pseudogene. The CDR3 is 16 amino acids. Here the CDR3 reads CASSKVWAEGYNEQFF. DNA for the CDR3: TGTGCCAGCAGCAAAGTGTGGGCGGAAGGGTACAATGAGCAGTTCTTC.

This clonotype occurred many times. The chain joins TRBV20-1 to TRBJ2-1; no firm D call. The germline V and J ends were trimmed by 6 bases and 3 bases, with 21 bases remaining between them. The CDR3 length is 16 residues. From germline, CDR1 is DFQATT and CDR2 SNEGSKA (reference sequence). DNA of the CDR3: TGCAGTGCCACCCCTAGGTCCGGCGGCGGCTACAATGAGCAGTTCTTC. Its protein is CSATPRSGGGYNEQFF.

This clonotype was counted only a few times. This sequence joins TRBV7-2 and TRBJ2-3; D tentatively reads TRBD1 or TRBD2 (6 bases each). CDR3 length: 15 amino acids. Germline V gives CDR1 SGHTA, CDR2 FQGNSA. The V end lost 5 bases, the J end lost 2 bases, and 14 bases lay between the germline ends. The CDR3 nucleotides read TGTGCCAGCAGCCCTGGGGGGCCCAACACAGATACGCAGTATTTT. Protein sequence: CASSPGGPNTDTQYF.

A few counts support this clonotype. The V gene is TRBV6-2 or TRBV6-3, the J gene TRBJ2-5; D is unresolved. V was cut by 0 bases and J by 4 bases, with 15 bases left in between. The germline CDR1 and CDR2 sequences are MNHEY and SVGEGT. This CDR3 has 16 residues. The chain's CDR3 is CASSYSAPLMGETQYF. CDR3 DNA sequence: TGTGCCAGCAGTTACTCCGCCCCCCTGATGGGAGAGACCCAGTACTTC.

This clonotype turned up a few times. V and J are TRBV7-8 and TRBJ2-5; D uncertain. Deletions cut 5 bases from V and 3 bases from J, with 10 bases between. CDR1 is SGHVS, CDR2 FQNEAQ, per germline. CDR3 length: 13 amino acids. The CDR3 bases are TGTGCCAGCAGCCTAGAGGCGGAAGAGACCCAGTACTTC. Its protein is CASSLEAEETQYF. The whole variable domain, remainder taken from reference TRBV7-8 and TRBJ2-5, is GAGVSQSPRYKVAKRGQDVALRCDPISGHVSLFWYQQALGQGPEFLTYFQNEAQLDKSGLPSDRFFAERPEGSVSTLKIQRTQQEDSAVYLCASSLEAEETQYFGPGTRLLVL.

V usage is TRBV7-9 and J usage is TRBJ2-7; TRBD2 matches 10 bases. Per germline, CDR1 SEHNR and CDR2 FQNEAQ (reference sequence). Unmatched junction bases numbered 8, after V lost 0 bases and J lost 6 bases. The CDR3 consists of 16 residues. This CDR3 is CASSLAESGRAGEQYF. The CDR3 DNA follows: TGTGCCAGCAGCTTAGCCGAAAGCGGGAGGGCCGGCGAGCAGTACTTC.

A few counts support this clonotype. V and J are TRBV18 and TRBJ2-1; 9 nucleotides agree with TRBD1. The CDR3 is 16 residues long. CDR1 is KGHSH and CDR2 is LQKENI in the germline V gene. The V and J ends lost 5 bases and 4 bases, in that order; junction bases with no gene match: 9. CDR3 nucleotides: TGTGCCAGCTCAGTTACGGGACAGGGAAATTACAATGAGCAGTTCTTC. As protein: CASSVTGQGNYNEQFF.

The chain links TRBV7-2 to TRBJ1-2; TRBD1 is a possible D gene (6 bases). The CDR3 sequence is 15 residues long. V shed 3 bases and J shed 5 bases, with 16 bases lying between them. The germline CDR1 and CDR2 sequences are SGHTA and FQGNSA. CDR3 nucleotides: TGTGCCAGCAGCTTGCGCCGAGGGGGGGGGTATGGCTACACCTTC. Amino acid sequence: CASSLRRGGGYGYTF.

Only a few counts were recorded for this clonotype. CDR3: CASGHERDRVRETQYF. The CDR3 bases are TGCGCCAGCGGACACGAACGGGACAGGGTGAGAGAGACCCAGTACTTC. This chain connects TRBV5-1 to TRBJ2-5; TRBD1 matches 9 bases. Germline V gene sequence: CDR1 SGHRS, CDR2 YFSETQ. The CDR3 totals 16 residues. V was clipped by 7 bases and J by 4 bases; unmatched bases: 14. Together with reference TRBV5-1 and TRBJ2-5, the CDR3 gives the full variable domain: KAGVTQTPRYLIKTRGQQVTLSCSPISGHRSVSWYQQTPGQGLQFLFEYFSETQRNKGNFPGRFSGRQFSNSRSEMNVSTLELGDSALYLCASGHERDRVRETQYFGPGTRLLVL.

This clonotype was recorded at least ten times. The chain couples TRBV12-3 or TRBV12-4 to TRBJ1-1; D is ambiguous. The CDR3 has 12 amino acids. Trimming left V 3 bases short and J 6 bases short, with 8 bases between. The CDR3 DNA reads TGTGCCAGCAGTTTGGGCGTGGCTGAAGCTTTCTTT. It yields the protein CASSLGVAEAFF.

This clonotype occurred many times. The rearrangement uses TRBV6-5 and TRBJ2-7, with TRBD2 matching 12 bases. Germline V gene sequence: CDR1 MNHEY, CDR2 SVGAGI. With 6 bases clipped from V and 7 bases from J, the junction kept 4 bases outside the gene matches. The CDR3 runs 13 residues. The CDR3, as DNA: TGTGCCAGCAGACGACTAGCGGGAGTTGAGCAGTACTTC. Its protein is CASRRLAGVEQYF.

The V and J genes are TRBV25-1 and TRBJ2-7, with 7 nucleotides matching TRBD1. V shed 7 bases, J shed 4 bases, and the junction held 10 bases outside the gene matches. Germline CDR1 MGHDK, CDR2 SYGVNS. This CDR3 has 14 amino acids. The CDR3 region is CASNPSTGIYEQYF. The CDR3 DNA follows: TGTGCCAGCAACCCCTCGACAGGGATATACGAGCAGTACTTC.

Points on this clonotype: A much bigger clone sits one base away, suggesting this may be a read error. The chain couples TRBV20-1 to TRBJ2-7; tentative D call: TRBD2 (7 bases). The length of the CDR3 is 14 residues. V lost 6 bases and J lost 6, with 21 bases in between. In germline, CDR1 is DFQATT, CDR2 SNEGSKA (reference sequence). CDR3 DNA: TGCAGTGCGGGGGGGTGGACAGCCGTCTCCGAGCAGTACTTC. As protein: CSAGGWTAVSEQYF.

In its sample, this clonotype was seen a few times. This rearrangement joins TRBV14 to TRBJ2-5; D call uncertain. Germline-derived CDR1 and CDR2 are SGHDN and FVKESK. The CDR3 consists of 13 residues. The V end lost 5 bases, the J end lost 3 bases, and 10 bases lay between the germline ends. The CDR3 sequence is CASSVGRKETQYF. CDR3 nucleotides: TGTGCCAGCAGCGTGGGAAGAAAAGAGACCCAGTACTTC.

In this sample, this clonotype turned up a few times. The chain joins TRBV7-2 to TRBJ2-3; D perhaps matches TRBD2 (5 bases). Trimming took off 4 bases at V and 1 base at J, with 18 bases between the two ends. CDR3 length: 17 residues. CDR1 is SGHTA and CDR2 is FQGNSA in the germline V gene. As DNA, the CDR3 is TGTGCCAGCAGCTCCCGGCTCCTCCGCGGGCGCACAGATACGCAGTATTTT. Translated: CASSSRLLRGRTDTQYF.

This clonotype was counted ten times or more. The chain combines TRBV7-2 with TRBJ2-2; D remains ambiguous. V gave up 8 bases and J gave up 6 bases, with 19 bases separating them. The CDR3 runs to 15 residues. CDR1 SGHTA and CDR2 FQGNSA come from the germline V gene. The CDR3 DNA reads TGTGCCAGCGGGAATGCAAAAGTTCCTGCCGGGGAGCTGTTTTTT. It specifies CASGNAKVPAGELFF.

In this sample, this clonotype turned up many times. This chain joins TRBV20-1 and TRBJ2-1, with D hard to call. CDR3 size: 11 residues. Germline V gene sequence: CDR1 DFQATT, CDR2 SNEGSKA (reference sequence). In DNA form, the CDR3 reads TGCAGCGAAACCCGCTTGAATGAGCAGTTCTTC. It specifies CSETRLNEQFF.

At least ten counts were recorded for this clonotype. The V call is TRBV12-3 or TRBV12-4, the J call TRBJ1-2; no clear D. The length of the CDR3 is 13 residues. V lost 1 base and J lost 14, with 17 bases in between. The CDR3 bases are TGTGCCAGCAGTTTAGGCGCAGTCTATGCGGGGACCTTC. The encoded protein is CASSLGAVYAGTF.

The CDR3 here is CASTLAGNTGELFF. CDR3 in DNA: TGTGCCAGTACCTTAGCGGGAAATACCGGGGAGCTGTTTTTT. This chain connects TRBV19 to TRBJ2-2; 8 nucleotides agree with TRBD2. Germline V gives CDR1 LNHDA, CDR2 SQIVND (reference sequence). CDR3 length: 14 amino acids. Unmatched junction bases numbered 6, after V lost 7 bases and J lost 5 bases. The full variable domain, in which reference TRBV19 and TRBJ2-2 provide the parts outside the CDR3, is DGGITQSPKYLFRKEGQNVTLSCEQNLNHDAMYWYRQDPGQGLRLIYYSQIVNDFQKGDIAEGYSVSREKKESFPLTVTSAQKNPTAFYLCASTLAGNTGELFFGEGSRLTVL.

This clonotype occurred a few times. The chain combines TRBV20-1 with TRBJ2-7, with D possibly being TRBD1 (6 bases). Trimming took off 3 bases at V and 4 bases at J, with 16 bases between the two ends. Germline CDR1 reads DFQATT; CDR2 reads SNEGSKA (reference sequence). There are 14 residues in the CDR3. CDR3: CSASAGTRTYEQYF. The CDR3 region has the DNA TGCAGTGCTAGTGCCGGGACACGCACGTACGAGCAGTACTTC.

The table lists this clonotype with many counts. This sequence joins TRBV10-3 and TRBJ2-3; 16 bases match TRBD2. CDR3 size: 20 residues. The ends lost 3 bases at V and 3 bases at J; junction bases unmatched: 12. Germline-derived CDR1 and CDR2 are ENHRY and SYGVKD. CDR3 DNA sequence: TGTGCCATCAGTGAAAAGGGACTAGCGGGAGGGCAAGGGGGGACAGATACGCAGTATTTT. Its protein product is CAISEKGLAGGQGGTDTQYF.

This clonotype was observed a handful of times. V gene TRBV12-3 or TRBV12-4 combines with J gene TRBJ2-1, with D uncertain. Between the trimmed V and J ends, which lost 0 bases and 2 bases, there was a span of 8 bases. There are 15 residues in the CDR3. The CDR3 nucleotides read TGTGCCAGCAGTTTAGCTAGCATCCCCTACAATGAGCAGTTCTTC. It encodes CASSLASIPYNEQFF.

The J gene is TRBJ2-3, the V gene TRBV18, with TRBD2 identical over 7 bases. This CDR3 region has 16 residues. The germline V gene has CDR1 KGHSH and CDR2 LQKENI. With 3 bases clipped from V and 6 bases from J, the junction kept 12 bases outside the gene matches. CDR3 nucleotide sequence: TGTGCCAGCTCACCCGCGCGGGCGGGAGACGCTGATACGCAGTATTTT. As protein: CASSPARAGDADTQYF.

The rearrangement joins TRBV14 to TRBJ1-1; tentative D call: TRBD1 (5 bases). V lost 2 bases to trimming and J lost 2 bases, with 12 bases between them. This CDR3 region has 15 residues. Germline assignment: CDR1 SGHDN and CDR2 FVKESK. This CDR3 reads CASSQKGTLNTEAFF. CDR3 in DNA: TGTGCCAGCAGCCAAAAAGGGACCTTAAACACTGAAGCTTTCTTT.

The J gene is TRBJ1-6, the V gene TRBV7-2; D perhaps matches TRBD1 (6 bases). V lost 7 bases and J lost 5, with 12 bases in between. Germline loops: CDR1 SGHTA, CDR2 FQGNSA. CDR3 size: 14 residues. The CDR3 is CASKWTAHNSPLHF. In DNA, the CDR3 is TGTGCCAGCAAGTGGACAGCCCATAATTCACCCCTCCACTTT.

This clonotype was seen more than once but under ten times. CDR3 sequence reads: CASTPGAGSVEQFF. The CDR3 nucleotides read TGTGCCAGCACGCCCGGCGCAGGGTCGGTTGAGCAGTTCTTC. The chain is built from TRBV6-5 and TRBJ2-1; tentatively, D is TRBD1 (5 bases). The CDR3 is 14 amino acids. The V gene's germline CDR1 is MNHEY and CDR2 SVGAGI. The V end was cut by 7 bases, the J end by 9 bases, with 19 bases between.

This clonotype turned up a few times. This chain connects TRBV20-1 to TRBJ2-1; TRBD1 aligns across 8 bases. CDR1 and CDR2 (germline): DFQATT, SNEGSKA (reference sequence). The CDR3 loop spans 14 amino acids. Germline trimming cut 6 bases from V and 8 bases from J; bases unmatched to any gene: 12. The CDR3 nucleotides are TGCAGTGCGCCGGACAGGGCTGGGTTTCATGAGCAGTTCTTC. Amino acid sequence: CSAPDRAGFHEQFF.

Only a few counts were recorded for this clonotype. The chain joins TRBV7-2 to TRBJ1-5; D may be TRBD1 (5 bases). The V gene lost 2 bases and the J gene lost 6 bases, with 11 bases spanning the gap. There are 14 residues in the CDR3. Germline V gene lookup returns CDR1 SGHTA and CDR2 FQGNSA. Here the CDR3 DNA reads TGTGCCAGCAGCTTAAGTCGGGGACGTCAGCCCCAGCATTTT. Translating gives CASSLSRGRQPQHF.

There are many counts of this clonotype. The J gene is TRBJ2-7, the V gene TRBV5-1; the D gene is possibly TRBD2 (5 bases). CDR1 SGHRS and CDR2 YFSETQ come from the germline V gene. CDR3 size: 14 residues. Trimming removed 5 bases at V and 6 bases at J, with 18 bases between. The CDR3 nucleotides read TGCGCCAGCAGTTACCTAGCCGTCGGGTCCGAGCAGTACTTC. Encoded protein: CASSYLAVGSEQYF.